These 31 T cell receptor beta chains originate from one sample sequenced in a study of patients and donors after allogeneic stem cell transplantation. Each CDR3 protein is one row after TCRdb ran MiXCR on the RT-PCR reads. The data hold some 960,000 distinct CDR3 sequences, with about a sixth observed a single time. What was sequenced was blood, either unsorted or a sorted T cell fraction (not recorded which). Source of these receptors: a human donor who was either an allogeneic HSCT recipient or a stem cell or donor lymphocyte infusion donor (not recorded which). It is not recorded whose cells these are; they may come from a transplant donor.

The genes are TRBV7-2 and TRBJ2-2, with D unresolved. The CDR3 runs to 13 residues. Germline-derived CDR1 and CDR2 are SGHTA and FQGNSA. Trimming removed 1 base from V and 7 bases from J, with 7 bases in between. CDR3 sequence: CASSLVSFGELFF. The CDR3 DNA is TGTGCCAGCAGCTTAGTCAGTTTCGGGGAGCTGTTTTTT.

This clonotype has a handful of counts. The gene calls are TRBV19 and TRBJ2-5; tentative D call: TRBD1 (6 bases). This CDR3 spans 14 amino acids. Trimming stripped 1 base from V and 10 bases from J, with 16 bases between. CDR1 is LNHDA, CDR2 SQIVND, per germline (reference sequence). CDR3 protein: CASSIVGEQGYQYF. Written as DNA, the CDR3 is TGTGCCAGTAGTATAGTAGGGGAACAGGGATACCAGTACTTC.

The gene calls are TRBV24-1 and TRBJ1-1; D is possibly TRBD1 (5 bases). The CDR3 loop spans 11 amino acids. V lost 7 bases and J 10 bases, leaving 12 bases between the germline ends. Looked up from germline, CDR1 is KGHDR and CDR2 is SFDVKD. DNA for the CDR3: TGTGCCACCAGCGACAGAAGCGGAGCTTTCTTT. Its translation: CATSDRSGAFF.

The rearrangement joins TRBV6-1 to TRBJ2-4; 12 nucleotides line up with TRBD2. V gave up 2 bases and J gave up 8 bases; unmatched junction bases: 4. Germline CDR1 and CDR2: MNHNS and SASEGT. This CDR3 comprises 15 residues. The CDR3 protein is CASSELAGGWDIQYF. CDR3 nucleotide sequence: TGTGCCAGCAGTGAACTAGCGGGGGGGTGGGACATTCAGTACTTC.

V and J are TRBV19 and TRBJ2-1; D may be TRBD2 (5 bases). Germline loops: CDR1 LNHDA, CDR2 SQIVND (reference sequence). The ends were cut back, 8 bases at V and 3 bases at J, with 11 bases in the middle. This CDR3 has 13 amino acids. The CDR3 is CASARTFYNEQFF. The CDR3 coding sequence is TGTGCCAGTGCTCGGACTTTCTACAATGAGCAGTTCTTC.

This clonotype was detected a few times. The CDR3 bases are TGTGCCAGTACCACCGACAACTTTAAGAATCAGCCCCAGCATTTT. This encodes CASTTDNFKNQPQHF. The genes are TRBV19 and TRBJ1-5, with D uncertain. The CDR3 extends over 15 amino acids. Deletions cut 7 bases from V and 4 bases from J, with 17 bases between. Germline V gives CDR1 LNHDA, CDR2 SQIVND (reference sequence).

This clonotype was recorded a few times. The CDR3 nucleotides are TGCGCCAGCAGCTTGGCTCAGGTCAACACTGAAGCTTTCTTT. Encoded protein: CASSLAQVNTEAFF. The V call is TRBV5-1, the J call TRBJ1-1, with D unclear. With 0 bases removed from V and 2 bases from J, the gap between germline ends came to 8 bases. The CDR3 is 14 residues long. Looked up from germline, CDR1 is SGHRS and CDR2 is YFSETQ.

This clonotype was counted at least ten times. The rearrangement uses TRBV6-1 and TRBJ1-5; maybe TRBD1 (6 bases). The CDR3 spans 16 residues. Trimming removed 6 bases from V and 2 bases from J, with 17 bases in between. Germline loops: CDR1 MNHNS, CDR2 SASEGT. The CDR3 sequence is CASREGGARGNQPQHF. The DNA of the CDR3 is TGTGCCAGCAGAGAGGGGGGAGCGCGCGGCAATCAGCCCCAGCATTTT.

This clonotype turned up a few times. The chain carries TRBV6-2 or TRBV6-3 and TRBJ2-7, with 8 bases identical to TRBD1. This CDR3 has 16 amino acids. Germline CDR1 is MNHEY and CDR2 is SVGEGT. With V trimmed by 5 bases and J by 0 bases, 9 bases remained unmatched. CDR3 in amino acids: CASSNFRTGSSYEQYF. In DNA form, the CDR3 reads TGTGCCAGCAGTAACTTCAGGACAGGGAGCTCCTACGAGCAGTACTTC.

In this sample, this clonotype turned up a few times. The chain recombines TRBV3-1 with TRBJ2-7; D gene uncertain. Germline V lookup: CDR1 LGHDT, CDR2 YNNKEL (reference sequence). V dropped 1 base and J dropped 3 bases, with 13 bases sitting between them. The CDR3 is made up of 15 amino acids. DNA for the CDR3: TGTGCCAGCAGCCAAGGGCCCGGGTCCCTCTACGAGCAGTACTTC. Translated: CASSQGPGSLYEQYF.

The rearrangement links TRBV6-1 to TRBJ1-1; possible D gene TRBD1, 6 bases. This CDR3 is built from 15 residues. Germline CDR1 MNHNS, CDR2 SASEGT. Trimming shortened V by 4 bases and J by 0 bases, and 12 bases separated the two germline ends. The CDR3 region has the DNA TGTGCCAGCAGTGTTCAGGGGCCGGTGAACACTGAAGCTTTCTTT. Amino acids: CASSVQGPVNTEAFF.

This clonotype was counted a few times. The chain links TRBV28 to TRBJ2-3, with D possibly TRBD2 on 6 matching bases. There are 15 residues in the CDR3. CDR1 is MDHEN and CDR2 is SYDVKM in the germline V gene. Trimming stripped 4 bases from V and 1 base from J, with 12 bases between. CDR3 sequence (DNA): TGTGCCAGCAGTTCTGGGGGACTGGGCACAGATACGCAGTATTTT. Its protein product is CASSSGGLGTDTQYF.

This clonotype was picked up one time. This sequence joins TRBV24-1 and TRBJ2-1; TRBD2 matches at 7 bases. The germline CDR1 and CDR2 sequences are KGHDR and SFDVKD. The ends lost 3 bases at V and 6 bases at J; junction bases unmatched: 7. The CDR3 loop spans 15 amino acids. CDR3 DNA sequence: TGTGCCACCAGTGATGCGGGAGAATGGTCCAATGAGCAGTTCTTC. It codes for CATSDAGEWSNEQFF.

This clonotype was detected ten times or more. This chain connects TRBV4-2 to TRBJ2-3; 9 nucleotides line up with TRBD1. The V gene end was trimmed by 2 bases and the J gene end by 3 bases; junction bases not matched to a gene: 3. This CDR3 spans 15 amino acids. Germline CDR1 LGHNA, CDR2 YNFKEQ. CDR3 DNA: TGTGCCAGCAGCCAAAACAGGGGGCGGACAGATACGCAGTATTTT. Protein product: CASSQNRGRTDTQYF.

V usage is TRBV6-5 and J usage is TRBJ1-5; 9 bases agree with TRBD1. The V gene end was trimmed by 4 bases and the J gene end by 5 bases; junction bases not matched to a gene: 6. Germline V CDR1 and CDR2: MNHEY, SVGAGI. The CDR3 contains 15 residues. The chain's CDR3 is CASSSGGTGHQPQHF. Here the CDR3 DNA reads TGTGCCAGCAGTTCCGGAGGGACAGGGCATCAGCCCCAGCATTTT.

This sequence joins TRBV7-9 and TRBJ1-2; 10 bases align to TRBD1. Germline V gene sequence: CDR1 SEHNR, CDR2 FQNEAQ (reference sequence). V gave up 5 bases and J gave up 4 bases; unmatched junction bases: 7. This CDR3 contains 15 residues. CDR3 nucleotide sequence: TGTGCCAGCAGCGGGACAGGGGTGGGGATCTATGGCTACACCTTC. This translates into CASSGTGVGIYGYTF.

The chain combines TRBV7-9 with TRBJ2-7; the D gene is possibly TRBD2 (5 bases). The length of the CDR3 is 13 residues. V lost 5 bases and J 7 bases, leaving 15 bases between the germline ends. The germline CDR1 and CDR2 sequences are SEHNR and FQNEAQ (reference sequence). Written as DNA, the CDR3 is TGTGCCAGCAGCCTGGGAGTTCTTGGGGAGCAGTACTTC. This codes for CASSLGVLGEQYF.

This clonotype was seen a handful of times. The chain recombines TRBV12-3 or TRBV12-4 with TRBJ1-6; 7 positions match TRBD1. The CDR3 has 14 residues. V was clipped by 6 bases and J by 5 bases; unmatched bases: 4. The CDR3 nucleotides read TGTGCCAGCAGCTATGGGACAGATAATTCACCCCTCCACTTT. This sequence encodes CASSYGTDNSPLHF.

The rearrangement links TRBV6-1 to TRBJ2-1; 10 nucleotides agree with TRBD2. The germline V gene has CDR1 MNHNS and CDR2 SASEGT. The ends lost 8 bases at V and 0 bases at J; junction bases unmatched: 4. The CDR3 length is 15 residues. The CDR3 is CASHPSGGSYNEQFF. Here the CDR3 DNA reads TGTGCCAGCCATCCTAGCGGGGGCTCCTACAATGAGCAGTTCTTC.

Written as DNA, the CDR3 is TGTGCCTGGAGCACCGGGACGGTTTACAATCAGCCCCAGCATTTT. Protein product: CAWSTGTVYNQPQHF. The gene calls are TRBV30 and TRBJ1-5; tentatively, D is TRBD1 (5 bases). The CDR3 totals 15 residues. Per germline, CDR1 GTSNPN and CDR2 SVGIG (reference sequence). V was cut by 3 bases and J by 3 bases, with 15 bases left in between.

This chain uses TRBV9 with TRBJ2-3; 11 positions match TRBD2. V dropped 3 bases and J dropped 1; count of bases not matched to a gene: 7. In germline, CDR1 is SGDLS, CDR2 YYNGEE. This CDR3 comprises 17 residues. For the CDR3, the DNA is TGTGCCAGCAGCGACATTAGCGGGGGGGCAGGCACAGATACGCAGTATTTT. Its translation is CASSDISGGAGTDTQYF.

This clonotype appeared a few times. This chain connects TRBV2 to TRBJ1-3; 12 nucleotides line up with TRBD1. Germline V lookup: CDR1 SNHLY, CDR2 FYNNEI. V dropped 4 bases and J dropped 3; count of bases not matched to a gene: 7. The CDR3 is 17 amino acids. The CDR3 nucleotides are TGTGCCAGCAGTGGTAGGGGGACAGGGGGCCTTGGAAACACCATATATTTT. Residues: CASSGRGTGGLGNTIYF.

This clonotype was seen only a few times. The chain recombines TRBV19 with TRBJ2-1; 10 bases map to TRBD1. Trimming removed 5 bases from V and 8 bases from J; junction bases left unmatched: 6. CDR3 length: 14 residues. Per germline, CDR1 LNHDA and CDR2 SQIVND (reference sequence). CDR3 coding DNA: TGTGCCAGTAGTTCTGGGGACAGGGGCTATGAGCAGTTCTTC. Its translation is CASSSGDRGYEQFF.

This chain uses TRBV29-1 with TRBJ2-5; TRBD2 aligns across 7 bases. Germline values: CDR1 SQVTM, CDR2 ANQGSEA. This CDR3 comprises 13 residues. V lost 3 bases to trimming and J lost 1 base; unmatched junction nucleotides: 2. CDR3 nucleotide sequence: TGCAGCGTTGACCCGGGGGGCCAAGAGACCCAGTACTTC. Translating it yields CSVDPGGQETQYF.

The V and J genes are TRBV20-1 and TRBJ2-7; 8 nucleotides agree with TRBD1. The germline V gene has CDR1 DFQATT and CDR2 SNEGSKA (reference sequence). V trimming: 0 bases; J trimming: 10 bases; junction bases outside the gene matches: 14. This CDR3 is built from 15 residues. The CDR3 DNA reads as TGCAGTGCTAGAGAGGGTTCAGGGGGCGCGTTCAGACAGTACTTC. It codes for CSAREGSGGAFRQYF.

CDR3 residues: CASSGVRTGGYQPQHF. The CDR3 coding sequence is TGTGCCAGCAGTGGGGTTAGGACAGGGGGCTATCAGCCCCAGCATTTT. The chain recombines TRBV6-1 with TRBJ1-5; 11 bases agree with TRBD1. The CDR3 is 16 residues long. Germline assignment: CDR1 MNHNS and CDR2 SASEGT. With 4 bases clipped from V and 5 bases from J, the junction kept 7 bases outside the gene matches.

The chain is built from TRBV7-9 and TRBJ2-1; D remains unclear. V lost 5 bases and J lost 4, with 12 bases in between. This CDR3 is built from 14 residues. The V gene's germline CDR1 is SEHNR and CDR2 FQNEAQ (reference sequence). CDR3 sequence: CASSPGPSYNEQFF. The DNA for the CDR3 is TGTGCCAGCAGCCCCGGGCCATCATACAATGAGCAGTTCTTC.

The CDR3 protein is CASSLYASGGVSYNEQFF. Written as DNA, the CDR3 is TGCGCCAGCAGCTTGTATGCTAGCGGGGGGGTCTCCTACAATGAGCAGTTCTTC. The genes are TRBV5-1 and TRBJ2-1, with 12 bases fitting TRBD2. Losses at the gene ends were 1 base for V and 0 bases for J; bases not matched to a gene: 5. The CDR3 consists of 18 residues. Germline CDR1 and CDR2: SGHRS and YFSETQ.

This clonotype has only a few counts. J is TRBJ2-1 and V is TRBV19, with 11 nucleotides matching TRBD2. V was clipped by 8 bases and J by 8 bases; unmatched bases: 11. This CDR3 is built from 15 residues. Per the germline V gene, CDR1 is LNHDA and CDR2 is SQIVND (reference sequence). Here the CDR3 DNA reads TGTGCCAGTCGGGATAGCGGGGGGGCTGTAGATGAGCAGTTCTTC. Its protein product is CASRDSGGAVDEQFF.

This sequence joins TRBV7-2 and TRBJ2-3; 7 bases line up with TRBD1. CDR3 length: 15 amino acids. The germline gives CDR1 SGHTA, CDR2 FQGNSA. After removal of 5 bases from V and 4 bases from J, the junction contained 9 bases not matched to a gene. CDR3 loop: CASSLDIQGSDTQYF. As DNA, the CDR3 is TGTGCCAGCAGCCTAGACATACAGGGGTCAGATACGCAGTATTTT.

The rearrangement uses TRBV9 and TRBJ1-6; D call uncertain. Trimming stripped 0 bases from V and 4 bases from J, with 11 bases between. The CDR3 spans 16 residues. Germline-derived CDR1 and CDR2 are SGDLS and YYNGEE. CDR3 DNA: TGTGCCAGCAGCGTAGCTGGCAGCGGATATAATTCACCCCTCCACTTT. As protein: CASSVAGSGYNSPLHF.